This entry describes one TCR beta chain. CDR1 is SGHDT, CDR2 YYEEEE, per germline. This CDR3 is built from 18 residues. Trimming took off 4 bases at V and 0 bases at J, with 17 bases between the two ends. Sequencing was performed with immunoSEQ multiplex PCR; in TCRdb, only in-frame clones are kept and a portion is missing. The sample has over 15,000 clones, approximately 70% seen once. Analysis of PBMCs was direct, with no culture step. The sample originates from a study of neoadjuvant anti-PD-1 for oral cavity cancer. The V gene is TRBV5-6, the J gene TRBJ2-6; tentatively, D is TRBD2 (6 bases). This receptor was obtained from a person aged 40 to 85 with oral cavity squamous cell carcinoma. The source material was PBMCs, sampled before nivolumab (anti-PD-1) treatment. In nucleotides, the CDR3 is TGTGCCAGCAGCACCTCGGGGAGGACCGTCTCTGGGGCCAACGTCCTGACTTTC. It is translated as CASSTSGRTVSGANVLTF.